This T cell receptor (beta chain) was observed in a study of cytomegalovirus exposure and HLA in healthy donors. With V trimmed by 4 bases and J by 3 bases, 14 bases remained unmatched. This CDR3 has 17 residues. Germline CDR1 and CDR2: SGHDN and FVKESK. This clone has only a few counts. The PCR contained 60 Vbeta and 13 Jbeta primers. Clones were sequenced by immunoSEQ multiplex PCR, and TCRdb holds only the in-frame ones, with some missing. The repertoire includes about 190,000 clones, approximately 81% of them detected once, and about 1.9% sits in the top ten. The rearrangement uses TRBV14 and TRBJ2-7, with 8 bases identical to TRBD1. Sequencing used PBMCs. The source of this sequence is a woman aged 18-29 years in good health and CMV-seropositive. The CDR3 sequence: CASSRVRPDTGGYEQYF. The CDR3 DNA is TGTGCCAGCAGCCGGGTACGCCCGGATACAGGGGGCTACGAGCAGTACTTC.